This TCR beta chain appears in the sequencing data of a study of PD-L1 blockade in urothelial cancer. The CDR3 has 15 residues. V trimming: 2 bases; J trimming: 8 bases; junction bases outside the gene matches: 8. Germline loops: CDR1 SGDLS, CDR2 YYNGEE. Time point in this sample: pretreatment peripheral blood. Assay used: immunoSEQ multiplex PCR; TCRdb lists only in-frame clones, some missing. The table has approximately 71,000 clones, roughly 84% seen once. The chain combines TRBV9 with TRBJ1-4, with 8 positions matching TRBD1. This sequence originates from a woman in her 70s with urothelial cancer. This specimen was PBMCs, taken around atezolizumab (anti-PD-L1) treatment. The CDR3 coding sequence is TGTGCCAGCAGCGTTTCCGGGACAGGTGGGGAAAAACTGTTTTTT. It specifies CASSVSGTGGEKLFF.